The present T cell receptor (beta chain) was sequenced within a study of Ad26.COV2.S vaccination and SARS-CoV-2 variants. Study as a whole: Participant was drawn from the COV1001 Ad26.COV2.S trial arm. The study gave Ad26.COV2.S intramuscularly, once or twice 56 days apart.

Produced via immunoSEQ multiplex PCR; TCRdb's table is partial and in-frame only. The sample includes some 320,000 clones, approximately 80% seen only once; the top ten take approximately 2%. There are 12 residues in the CDR3. The V end was cut by 5 bases, the J end by 7 bases, with 8 bases between. Treatment described: 19 received Ad26.COV2.S at low or high dose, single or two shots; about 5 received placebo; per-sample allocation not given. Collection of samples fell on day 63 after the first vaccine or placebo injection. This sequence originates from a person between 18 and 65 years old who received the Ad26.COV2.S COVID-19 vaccine or a placebo. This sample comprised peripheral blood, obtained in a trial of Ad26.COV2.S vaccine versus placebo. The chain is built from TRBV12-3 or TRBV12-4 and TRBJ1-4, with unresolved D. The CDR3 reads CASSSVREKLFF. The CDR3 DNA sequence: TGTGCCAGCAGTAGCGTCCGTGAAAAACTGTTTTTT.